This TCR beta chain came from a study of human T cells and chemical hapten exposure. Background on the study: The study patch tested 0.01% DPC on the upper back and read results at 6 days. General study findings and limits: Relative to control repertoires, expanded TCRs gave rise to significantly more large CDR3 similarity clusters.

From the RACE reads, TCRdb called clonotypes with MiXCR, one entry per CDR3 protein. The sample shows more than 55,000 distinct CDR3 sequences, 9.8% of them seen only once. Time point: patch test 1, 2 weeks after DPC sensitization. Treatment described: therapeutic diphenylcyclopropenone sensitization with weekly scalp DPC. Unfractionated whole blood served as the source for total RNA extraction. Notes on this clonotype: What it recognizes is unknown.

The sequence derives from a middle-aged woman with alopecia areata. Some clones in this sample may be carry-over from other donors' samples. The source material was whole blood, sampled in connection with sensitization to the hapten diphenylcyclopropenone (DPC).

The CDR3 spells CASSSGQGVNQPQHF. The CDR3 DNA is TGTGCCAGCAGCTCGGGACAGGGGGTCAATCAGCCCCAGCATTTT. The rearrangement links TRBV12-3 or TRBV12-4 to TRBJ1-5, with 11 bases that match TRBD1. This CDR3 has 15 amino acids. J was trimmed by 3 bases and V by 6 bases; bases with no gene match: 4.